The source of this T cell receptor (beta chain) is a study of T cells after somatic rescue of genetic block. This table comes from immunoSEQ multiplex PCR, and its TCRdb copy is limited to in-frame clones, with some not included. The table includes 110,000 or so clones, 75% to 95% detected once. This CDR3 spans 13 amino acids. Trimming took off 6 bases at V and 4 bases at J, with 9 bases between the two ends. Germline V gives CDR1 SNHLY, CDR2 FYNNEI. Sequencing was done on a sample of peripheral blood mononuclear cells (PBMCs). The rearrangement joins TRBV2 to TRBJ2-2; D is ambiguous. The clonotype originates from a woman aged 18 to 35. This CDR3 reads CASRLVRTGELFF. CDR3 sequence (DNA): TGTGCCAGCAGGCTCGTACGCACCGGGGAGCTGTTTTTT.